The 5 T cell receptor beta chains presented below share a single source sample, sequenced in a study of CD8+ T cells in alopecia areata. Treatment given: oral pan-JAK inhibitor, 5-10 mg twice daily. Sequencing relied on a cDNA template that was reverse transcribed from extracted RNA. Profiled with immunoSEQ multiplex PCR; TCRdb holds only in-frame clones, not every one. The table includes about 200,000 clones, 50% to 70% detected once. The sequencing here drew on CD4+ T cells sorted from blood, taken between weeks 47 and 50, from a patient treated with tofacitinib. The receptors shown here come from a human donor with alopecia areata.

This clone was seen a handful of times. The chain has TRBV4-3 and TRBJ1-1; the D gene is possibly TRBD1 (6 bases). The germline V gene encodes CDR1 LGHNA and CDR2 YSLEER. V dropped 0 bases and J dropped 10 bases, with 12 bases sitting between them. The CDR3 has 13 amino acids. The DNA of the CDR3 is TGCGCCAGCAGCCAAGAAACGGGGGCGGGAGCTTTCTTT. Its protein product is CASSQETGAGAFF.

This sequence joins TRBV4-3 and TRBJ1-1; D is possibly TRBD1 (6 bases). The V gene's germline CDR1 is LGHNA and CDR2 YSLEER. The CDR3 runs 16 residues. V was shortened by 1 base and J by 6 bases, with 18 bases between the two germline ends. The CDR3 region is CASSQGGGHLSPEAFF. In DNA, the CDR3 is TGCGCCAGCAGCCAAGGAGGGGGACATCTGAGTCCTGAAGCTTTCTTT.

This clone was counted only a few times. This chain joins TRBV30 and TRBJ2-1; possible D gene TRBD2, 6 bases. CDR1 is GTSNPN and CDR2 is SVGIG in the germline V gene (reference sequence). Trimming pared 8 bases from V and 6 bases from J, leaving 23 bases between. This CDR3 contains 15 residues. Here the CDR3 reads CARTVRTGVGNEQFF. The CDR3 DNA reads TGTGCCCGAACGGTCAGGACGGGGGTAGGCAATGAGCAGTTCTTC.

The gene calls are TRBV9 and TRBJ1-2; D is uncertain. CDR3 length: 12 amino acids. V was cut by 4 bases and J by 7 bases, with 11 bases left in between. The germline gives CDR1 SGDLS, CDR2 YYNGEE. DNA of the CDR3: TGTGCCAGCAGCCGGGATAGATTTGGCTACACCTTC. Protein sequence: CASSRDRFGYTF.

The rearrangement joins TRBV29-1 to TRBJ1-2; D possibly corresponds to TRBD1 (6 bases). The V end was cut by 7 bases, the J end by 8 bases, with 17 bases between. The CDR3 runs 12 residues. CDR1 is SQVTM, CDR2 ANQGSEA, per germline. The CDR3 here is CSALRTVGGYTF. As DNA, the CDR3 is TGCAGCGCCCTCCGGACAGTCGGCGGCTACACCTTC.